The 11 T cell receptor beta chains presented below share a single source sample, sequenced in a study of identical twins. Each CDR3 protein gets one entry after TCRdb re-called the 5' RACE reads with MiXCR. Of around 200,000 distinct CDR3 sequences listed, roughly 10% are singletons. What was sequenced was memory (CD45RO+) T cells sorted from blood. These receptors were obtained from a woman aged 18-29 years in good health.

This chain links TRBV28 with TRBJ2-3; 8 bases match TRBD1. Germline CDR1 and CDR2: MDHEN and SYDVKM. There are 14 residues in the CDR3. J was trimmed by 2 bases and V by 8 bases; bases with no gene match: 6. CDR3 coding DNA: TGTGCCAGCGACCAGGGGGCGGTCACAGATACGCAGTATTTT. As protein: CASDQGAVTDTQYF.

The chain uses TRBV7-3 and TRBJ2-3; 10 positions agree with TRBD2. J gave up 2 bases and V 4 bases, and 3 bases lay outside the gene matches. The CDR3 has 15 residues. The germline gives CDR1 SGHTA, CDR2 FQGTGA. The CDR3 spells CASSSSGGATDTQYF. As DNA, the CDR3 is TGTGCCAGCAGCTCGAGCGGGGGGGCCACAGATACGCAGTATTTT. Looking up the rest from reference TRBV7-3 and TRBJ2-3 gives the full variable domain: GAGVSQTPSNKVTEKGKYVELRCDPISGHTALYWYRQSLGQGPEFLIYFQGTGAADDSGLPNDRFFAVRPEGSVSTLKIQRTERGDSAVYLCASSSSGGATDTQYFGPGTRLTVL.

The chain recombines TRBV12-3 or TRBV12-4 with TRBJ2-1; TRBD1 aligns across 10 bases. The V and J ends lost 6 bases and 7 bases, in that order; junction bases with no gene match: 6. This CDR3 region has 14 residues. CDR3 bases: TGTGCCAGCAGCAGACAGGGGGCGCTTAATGAGCAGTTCTTC. Its translation: CASSRQGALNEQFF.

This clonotype showed up just a few times. The chain joins TRBV7-6 to TRBJ2-1; D is perhaps TRBD1 (6 bases). This CDR3 has 14 residues. Germline CDR1 reads SGHVS; CDR2 reads FNYEAQ. V was clipped by 2 bases and J by 10 bases, with 15 bases between them. The CDR3 loop reads CASSLRRRGYEQFF. CDR3 in DNA: TGTGCCAGCAGCTTAAGGCGCAGGGGATACGAGCAGTTCTTC.

This clonotype was recorded at least ten times. The rearrangement links TRBV7-9 to TRBJ1-4, with 9 nucleotides matching TRBD1. The V and J ends lost 2 bases and 5 bases, in that order; junction bases with no gene match: 6. Germline lookup yields CDR1 SEHNR and CDR2 FQNEAQ (reference sequence). CDR3 length: 16 residues. CDR3 region: CASSLTPGQGNEKLFF. For the CDR3, the DNA is TGTGCCAGCAGCTTAACTCCGGGACAGGGCAATGAAAAACTGTTTTTT. Full variable domain (missing parts from reference TRBV7-9 and TRBJ1-4): DTGVSQNPRHKITKRGQNVTFRCDPISEHNRLYWYRQTLGQGPEFLTYFQNEAQLEKSRLLSDRFSAERPKGSFSTLEIQRTEQGDSAMYLCASSLTPGQGNEKLFFGSGTQLSVL.

This clonotype turned up a few times. The J gene is TRBJ2-3, the V gene TRBV5-1; D may correspond to TRBD1 or TRBD2 (5 bases each). CDR3 size: 14 residues. The V and J ends lost 2 bases and 5 bases respectively, with 12 bases between them. Germline-derived CDR1 and CDR2 are SGHRS and YFSETQ. CDR3 nucleotides: TGCGCCAGCAGCTTCGGGACGCCGAAAGATACGCAGTATTTT. As protein: CASSFGTPKDTQYF.

V is TRBV20-1 and J is TRBJ1-4, with D tentatively TRBD1 (5 bases). This CDR3 is 12 amino acids long. Trimming shortened V by 4 bases and J by 8 bases, and 11 bases separated the two germline ends. The germline CDR1 and CDR2 sequences are DFQATT and SNEGSKA (reference sequence). CDR3 loop: CSAMGPAEKLFF. The CDR3 DNA sequence: TGCAGTGCTATGGGGCCGGCCGAAAAACTGTTTTTT.

The V call is TRBV30, the J call TRBJ2-5; unclear D gene. This CDR3 comprises 12 residues. V shed 0 bases and J shed 5 bases, with 7 bases lying between them. Germline V CDR1 and CDR2: GTSNPN, SVGIG (reference sequence). The CDR3 DNA reads TGTGCCTGGAGTGTAGGGTTGGAGACCCAGTACTTC. The encoded protein is CAWSVGLETQYF.

The table lists this clonotype with many counts. The chain employs TRBV5-1 and TRBJ2-5; D might be TRBD1 or TRBD2, each matching 5 bases. The CDR3 loop spans 15 amino acids. Looked up from germline, CDR1 is SGHRS and CDR2 is YFSETQ. The germline V and J ends were trimmed by 6 bases and 5 bases, with 20 bases remaining between them. The CDR3, as DNA: TGCGCCAGCAAGCCGGGACCCACCACGGGGGAGACCCAGTACTTC. It translates to CASKPGPTTGETQYF.

This clonotype was observed at least ten times. This chain links TRBV9 with TRBJ2-1; TRBD2 agrees at 8 bases. The V segment lost 0 bases and the J segment 5 bases; nucleotides outside the gene matches: 7. Germline V lookup: CDR1 SGDLS, CDR2 YYNGEE. The CDR3 loop spans 16 amino acids. The CDR3 is CASSVGPSGGHNEQFF. The CDR3 nucleotides are TGTGCCAGCAGCGTAGGCCCCAGCGGGGGACACAATGAGCAGTTCTTC.

This clonotype was counted only a few times. The rearrangement joins TRBV15 to TRBJ2-1, with 7 bases lining up with TRBD2. Germline loops: CDR1 LNHNV, CDR2 YYDKDF (reference sequence). V lost 7 bases, J lost 8 bases, and 8 bases stayed unmatched. The CDR3 extends over 13 amino acids. This CDR3 is CATTVWGGDEQFF. CDR3 coding DNA: TGTGCCACCACCGTTTGGGGAGGGGATGAGCAGTTCTTC.